What follows is one T cell receptor beta chain and its context. The specificity of this receptor is unknown. The record has no base qualities; no much larger clone is one base away. The sample is drawn from a study of cytomegalovirus exposure and HLA in healthy donors (dated by TCRdb to the late 2010s). Background for the entire study: In an earlier analysis of around 540 of the donors, 276 Gb of sequence data and roughly 100 million unique TCR beta sequences from about 179 million T cells were reported. An early release covering around 630 HLA-typed donors comprised approximately 300 gigabases of sequencing data and around 86 million unique TCR sequences. Of the 350 to 450 genotyped donors, around 81% fell in the genetic ancestry cluster associated with self-reported Caucasian donors. The study was designed to test whether signatures of past pathogen exposure could be identified by cataloging public T cell receptors. Using immunosequencing, the study profiled T cell repertoires from 500 to 800 subjects and related those repertoires to cytomegalovirus serostatus. In addition to the first cohort of approximately 670 subjects, a separate validation cohort of 130 or so different subjects was used. The study combined high-throughput TCR immunosequencing, statistical association of individual TCRs with disease status, and machine learning to predict cytomegalovirus infection status. To study patterns of TCR occurrence, a later analysis re-analyzed previously published TCR beta repertoires from more than 550 donors and added high-resolution HLA genotyping. Rather than using new phenotypic data, the later analysis identified candidate immune exposures from TCR beta sequences and from how often those sequences occurred across donors. In an earlier analysis of a few hundred of the donors, high-throughput TCR beta sequencing was used to judge whether each TCR beta V gene segment behaved as functional or pseudogenic. Donor age, sex, ethnicity and CMV serostatus were compiled alongside the repertoire data. A later genetic analysis took genome-wide SNP genotypes for about 65% of the roughly 670 donors and used that subset as a discovery cohort. Every discovery cohort repertoire had been produced on one sequencing platform. HLA typing covered class I and class II loci at four-digit resolution. Typing coverage varied by locus: roughly 620-630 donors for A, B, C, DRB1 and DQB1; approximately 500 for DQA1; around 610 for DPA1; roughly 470 for DPB1. Roughly five DR-DQ haplotypes were handled as single units for association and clustering because linkage in the cohort was strong. On average, around 200,000 unique TCR beta nucleotide sequences were sequenced per donor among a few hundred genotyped donors of the cohort, with about 19% of those sequences being non-productive.

Libraries were made using the immunoSEQ multiplex PCR assay. A mixture of 60 forward primers for TCR Vbeta segments and 13 reverse primers for TCR Jbeta segments was used in the multiplex PCR. Amplification of the CDR3 region of rearranged TCR beta genes was performed with a multiplex PCR assay on genomic DNA. On the Illumina HiSeq System, the amplified TCR beta libraries were sequenced as 87-base-pair reads. Regarding the original processing steps: In a later analysis, roughly 80 million unique TCR beta chains were counted across the 650 to 700 repertoires, and some 10 million of these chains were shared by at least two donors. Raw reads were error-corrected and collapsed into unique sequences by a nearest-neighbor algorithm in which closely related sequences were merged to remove PCR and sequencing errors. To assign V, D and J gene segments, CDR3 sequences were aligned to IMGT reference sequences. Each retained sequence needed at least a six-nucleotide match to both a V gene segment and a J gene segment. A rearrangement counted as productive if the CDR3 had no stop codons and remained in frame with V and J, and every other rearrangement counted as non-productive. CDR3 was defined according to IMGT convention as the region running from the second conserved V-encoded cysteine to the conserved J-encoded phenylalanine. The earlier analysis of 500 to 650 of the donors excluded any sequence lacking an unambiguous match to a single V gene segment. In an earlier analysis of several hundred of the donors, V segments were called functional above 56.7% productive rearrangements and were called segregating when the between-donor standard deviation exceeded 5%. To diagnose cytomegalovirus status from the catalog of TCR beta chain sequences, a statistical classification framework was built. A later analysis assigned V and J genes by comparing TCR nucleotide sequences with IMGT/GENE-DB human TR gene sequences. The TCRdist pipeline was used in a later analysis to assign CDR3 sequences and most-parsimonious VDJ recombination scenarios. In a later analysis, each TCR beta chain was defined by its CDR3 amino acid sequence together with its V-gene family, and reads without a unique V-gene family were excluded. In a later analysis, some 600 highly shared, low-generation-probability nucleotide sequences were removed to address suspected cross-contamination and a sequencing artifact. A later analysis calculated a clonal expansion index for each public chain from normalized within-repertoire ranks of inferred template counts. In a later analysis, generation probabilities were computed using a VDJ recombination model fitted to out-of-frame rearrangements, and the results were checked against IGoR. A later analysis scored TCR-TCR, TCR-HLA and TCR-CMV co-occurrence with hypergeometric tests, applying a repertoire-size bias correction to TCR pairs. A later analysis estimated false discovery rates by permuting HLA or CMV assignments 20 times. In a later analysis, co-occurring TCRs were grouped using DBSCAN, and TCRdist sequence similarity was added for clustering within HLA-allele-positive subsets. Repertoires with fewer than 30,000 or more than 120,000 public chains were left out of co-occurrence clustering, as were about 5 repertoires with anomalous nucleotide sharing. Here the immuneACCESS table is served through TCRdb, limited to in-frame sequences with V and J called. Missing clones are a known gap in these copies; in checked studies unresolved V genes cover under half, and the rest lacks a known reason. V, J and clone size were drawn from that table, and D and trimming were deduced from the DNA. The sample yields approximately 170,000 clones; around 77% were counted once. The ten top clones hold around 1.5% of the sample.

The cohort consisted of 600 or so healthy bone marrow donors. At the time of sampling, every cohort member was nominally healthy, though immune exposures that went unrecorded were likely present. The donor was CMV seronegative and was included in the group of over 300 seronegative cohort members. Each donor provided a peripheral blood sample, and peripheral blood mononuclear cells were used for TCR beta sequencing. The Qiagen DNeasy Blood Extraction Kit was used to extract genomic DNA from the blood cell samples. From the cysteine through the phenylalanine, the CDR3 covers 17 amino acids. Only CDR3 DNA remains: 51 bases, in frame from the first base. The germline ends are 13 bases apart after V is trimmed by 4 bases and J by 0 bases. According to the germline V gene, CDR1 reads SNHLY and CDR2 reads FYNNEI. Findings and caveats that apply to the study as a whole: A group of highly shared sequence variants was considered likely to be a technical artifact of the sequencing pipeline. Sequencing depth was assumed to be roughly uniform across donors in the presence/absence analyses, though that assumption may not hold. In a later analysis, HLA-associated TCR beta chains were found to be more clonally expanded and to have lower generation probabilities than equally common non-associated chains. Most TCR sequences were seen in very few donors, while some public TCRs were found in many individuals. The earlier analysis of 587 of the donors excluded roughly 17 rarely observed V segments, including chromosome 9 orphons, because counts were too low. Some IMGT-functional V segments, including TRBV6-2 and TRBV6-3, could not be distinguished by the 87-base-pair reads and were therefore excluded. Compared with the roughly 710-donor mean, donors in an Asian-associated ancestry cluster had fewer N-insertions in productive TCRs, according to a later genetic analysis. In both the original and validation cohorts, the classifier was reported to diagnose cytomegalovirus status with high specificity and sensitivity. Broadly in line with IMGT annotations, most TCR beta V segments showed up in productive rearrangements about 90% or about 30% of the time in an earlier analysis of roughly 590 of the donors. A further reported finding was that TCR beta sequences accurately predicted the HLA-A and HLA-B alleles for most subjects in the first cohort. In a later analysis, 15,000 to 20,000 TCR beta sequences were associated with specific HLA alleles at a false discovery rate of 0.05. The study gave a list of under 200 TCR beta chains associated with cytomegalovirus. A later analysis reported that several top co-occurrence clusters appeared linked to parvovirus B19, influenza, CMV and Epstein-Barr virus. Because HLA typing was unavailable for some donors at each locus, only the typed subset was used in association tests. CMV serostatus was the only immune exposure information available for the cohort. In a later analysis, TCR association rates were found to vary across HLA loci, with the most associated TCRs seen for DRB1 alleles and the fewest for HLA-C alleles. It was suggested by the authors that the approach could potentially be generalized to other disease states and immunological phenotypes. An association between a missense DCLRE1C variant and V-gene and J-gene trimming of TCR beta chains was found in a later genetic analysis and replicated in an independent cohort. In this cohort, only TCR beta chains were sequenced, and detectable features were limited by the absence of alpha or paired-chain data. Assigning TCR associations to individual alleles was difficult when HLA alleles, especially DR and DQ, strongly co-occurred. In vitro tests confirmed that a few of the cytomegalovirus-associated TCR beta chains recognize cytomegalovirus antigens. Linkage disequilibrium might explain the correlated functional status among segregating V segments, but an unknown experimental factor could not be ruled out. In a later analysis, most CMV-associated TCR beta chains were found to appear HLA-restricted, with HLA associations seemingly driven largely by CMV exposure.

Input material: PBMCs. This chain is built from TRBV2 and TRBJ2-6; a tentative D match to TRBD1 spans 7 bases. This receptor was identified in a man between 35 and 55 years old in good health and CMV-seronegative. The CDR3 in this case is CASSGQGGLSGANVLTF. The bases are TGTGCCAGCAGTGGGCAGGGGGGCCTCTCTGGGGCCAACGTCCTGACTTTC.